This T cell receptor beta chain comes out of a study of blood T cell repertoires in COVID-19. There are 15 residues in the CDR3. Trimming took 6 bases from V and 2 from J; bases not matched to a gene: 4. Germline V CDR1 and CDR2: SNHLY, FYNNEI. Profiled with immunoSEQ multiplex PCR; TCRdb holds only in-frame clones, not every one. Among under 300,000 clones, approximately 86% were seen once, and the ten largest hold 4% to 6%. The material sequenced was peripheral blood. This rearrangement joins TRBV2 to TRBJ2-1, with 10 bases fitting TRBD2. The receptor was derived from a woman of 80 years or more with active or convalescent COVID-19. DNA for the CDR3: TGTGCCAGCAGACAAGCGGGAGGGCCCTACAATGAGCAGTTCTTC. Its translation: CASRQAGGPYNEQFF.